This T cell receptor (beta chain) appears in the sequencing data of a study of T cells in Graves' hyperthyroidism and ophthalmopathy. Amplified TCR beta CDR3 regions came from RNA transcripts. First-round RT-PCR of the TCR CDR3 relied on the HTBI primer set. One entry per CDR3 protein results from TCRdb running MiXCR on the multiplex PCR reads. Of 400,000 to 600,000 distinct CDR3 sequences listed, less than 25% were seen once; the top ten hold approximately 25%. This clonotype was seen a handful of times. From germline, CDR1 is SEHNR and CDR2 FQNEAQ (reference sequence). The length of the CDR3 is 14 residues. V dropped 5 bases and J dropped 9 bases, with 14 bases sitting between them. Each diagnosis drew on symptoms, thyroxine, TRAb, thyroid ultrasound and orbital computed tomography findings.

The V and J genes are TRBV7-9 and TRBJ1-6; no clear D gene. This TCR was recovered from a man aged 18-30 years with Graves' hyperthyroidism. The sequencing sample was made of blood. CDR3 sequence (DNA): TGTGCCAGCAGCCCGGCCGGCAAGAGTTCACCCCTCCACTTT. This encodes CASSPAGKSSPLHF.